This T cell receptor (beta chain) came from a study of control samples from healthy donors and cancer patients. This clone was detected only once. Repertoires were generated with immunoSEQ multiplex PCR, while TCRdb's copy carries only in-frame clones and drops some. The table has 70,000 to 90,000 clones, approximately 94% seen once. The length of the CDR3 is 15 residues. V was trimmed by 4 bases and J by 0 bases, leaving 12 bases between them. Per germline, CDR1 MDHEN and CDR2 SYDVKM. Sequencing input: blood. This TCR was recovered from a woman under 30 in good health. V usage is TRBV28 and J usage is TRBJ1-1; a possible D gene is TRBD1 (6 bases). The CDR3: CASSSKDRLNTEAFF. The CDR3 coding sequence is TGTGCCAGCAGTTCCAAGGACAGATTGAACACTGAAGCTTTCTTT.